One and the same sample provided the 14 T cell receptor beta chains below, sequenced in a study of CD8 T cells in ankylosing spondylitis. One entry per CDR3 protein results from TCRdb running MiXCR on the 5' RACE reads. In the table there are roughly 180,000 distinct CDR3 sequences, around a tenth of which are singletons. The sample was blood, either unsorted or a sorted T cell fraction (not recorded which). Receptor source: a female donor with ankylosing spondylitis or in good health (not recorded which).

This clonotype was detected a few times. The V call is TRBV6-5, the J call TRBJ2-1; TRBD2 aligns across 11 bases. Germline V gene data show CDR1 as MNHEY and CDR2 as SVGAGI. There are 16 residues in the CDR3. V dropped 5 bases and J dropped 2; count of bases not matched to a gene: 5. The CDR3 reads CASSHSTSGTYNEQFF. The CDR3 DNA sequence: TGTGCCAGCAGTCATTCGACTAGCGGGACCTACAATGAGCAGTTCTTC.

This clonotype was counted a few times. Here the CDR3 DNA reads TGTGCCAGCGCTAGGAAGGACGGCCCGAAGAAGAAGCCCGCCTTGGACGAGCAGTACTTC. It translates to CASARKDGPKKKPALDEQYF. This chain joins TRBV27 and TRBJ2-7; unclear D gene. The CDR3 totals 20 residues. V lost 8 bases and J 5 bases, leaving 37 bases between the germline ends. Looked up from germline, CDR1 is MNHEY and CDR2 is SMNVEV (reference sequence).

This clonotype was seen only a few times. This chain uses TRBV9 with TRBJ2-3, with 9 bases matching TRBD2. The CDR3 length is 16 residues. V shed 0 bases and J 2 bases; nucleotides not matched to a gene: 4. The germline gives CDR1 SGDLS, CDR2 YYNGEE. CDR3 in amino acids: CASSVAPSGNTDTQYF. DNA of the CDR3: TGTGCCAGCAGCGTAGCCCCTAGCGGGAACACAGATACGCAGTATTTT.

Many counts were recorded for this clonotype. The CDR3 reads CASSQFFSGNTIYF. The CDR3 nucleotides read TGCGCCAGCAGCCAGTTCTTCTCTGGAAACACCATATATTTT. The chain uses TRBV4-3 and TRBJ1-3; D gene uncertain. V was shortened by 3 bases and J by 0 bases, with 6 bases between the two germline ends. This CDR3 has 14 residues. In germline, CDR1 is LGHNA, CDR2 YSLEER.

The rearrangement links TRBV6-1 to TRBJ2-1; 7 bases agree with TRBD2. CDR3 length: 15 amino acids. With 7 bases clipped from V and 1 base from J, the junction kept 7 bases outside the gene matches. Germline CDR1 and CDR2: MNHNS and SASEGT. The CDR3 sequence: CASNMDGGSYNEQFF. The CDR3 DNA follows: TGTGCCAGCAACATGGACGGGGGGTCCTACAATGAGCAGTTCTTC.

V gene TRBV6-5 combines with J gene TRBJ1-1, with D tentatively TRBD1 (6 bases). There are 15 residues in the CDR3. The germline V gene encodes CDR1 MNHEY and CDR2 SVGAGI. Trimming took off 2 bases at V and 1 base at J, with 11 bases between the two ends. The DNA of the CDR3 is TGTGCCAGCAGTTACAATCGGGGGGCGAACACTGAAGCTTTCTTT. It encodes CASSYNRGANTEAFF.

This clonotype was counted once. The rearrangement uses TRBV2 and TRBJ2-1, with TRBD1 as a possible D gene (6 bases). In germline, CDR1 is SNHLY, CDR2 FYNNEI. The V and J ends lost 6 bases and 5 bases respectively, with 17 bases between them. The CDR3 totals 15 residues. Written as DNA, the CDR3 is TGTGCCAGCAGCGCCGTTCGGACAGACGACAATGAGCAGTTCTTC. Its translation: CASSAVRTDDNEQFF.

V usage is TRBV29-1 and J usage is TRBJ2-7; a possible D gene is TRBD2 (6 bases). With 4 bases removed from V and 1 base from J, the gap between germline ends came to 14 bases. Germline values: CDR1 SQVTM, CDR2 ANQGSEA. This CDR3 has 14 amino acids. Here the CDR3 reads CSVAGLTTSYEQYF. CDR3 nucleotide sequence: TGCAGCGTTGCGGGACTCACTACTTCCTACGAGCAGTACTTC.

The rearrangement links TRBV7-9 to TRBJ2-7; no clear D. Germline CDR1 is SEHNR and CDR2 is FQNEAQ (reference sequence). Trimming shortened V by 3 bases and J by 7 bases, and 16 bases separated the two germline ends. The CDR3 has 14 residues. The CDR3 loop reads CASSFHGSLEEQYF. The CDR3 nucleotides read TGTGCCAGCAGCTTTCACGGCAGCCTAGAAGAGCAGTACTTC.

Note on this clonotype: A much larger clone lies one base from this, so it may be a read error. The CDR3 loop reads CASSKAGTLNSHEQYF. CDR3 bases: TGTGCCAGCAGCAAAGCTGGGACCCTTAACTCCCACGAGCAGTACTTC. This sequence joins TRBV21-1 and TRBJ2-7; TRBD1 is the table's D call, not checked against the DNA. TRBV21-1 constitutes a pseudogene. The CDR3 has 16 residues.

The chain couples TRBV25-1 to TRBJ2-7; no clear D gene. The V and J ends lost 2 bases and 7 bases respectively, with 18 bases between them. The CDR3 consists of 15 residues. From germline, CDR1 is MGHDK and CDR2 SYGVNS. CDR3 sequence reads: CASSEAVKVLQEQYF. CDR3 bases: TGTGCCAGCAGTGAAGCAGTTAAGGTCCTTCAAGAGCAGTACTTC.

The rearrangement uses TRBV20-1 and TRBJ2-7; D could derive from TRBD1 or TRBD2 (6 bases each). Germline V CDR1 and CDR2: DFQATT, SNEGSKA (reference sequence). V was pared by 5 bases and J by 2 bases, with 16 bases between. The CDR3 is 14 residues long. CDR3 coding DNA: TGCAGTGCTGGAAAGGGGGGAGCTCCCTACGAGCAGTACTTC. It codes for CSAGKGGAPYEQYF.

The V and J genes are TRBV6-5 and TRBJ1-1; perhaps TRBD1 as D (6 bases). Trimming removed 3 bases at V and 1 base at J, with 12 bases between. The CDR3 sequence is 15 residues long. Germline V gives CDR1 MNHEY, CDR2 SVGAGI. The CDR3 DNA reads TGTGCCAGCAGTTATGGGGGGCCGGGGAACACTGAAGCTTTCTTT. Encoded protein: CASSYGGPGNTEAFF.

V gene TRBV27 combines with J gene TRBJ2-1; 10 nucleotides align to TRBD2. This CDR3 region has 15 residues. Germline values: CDR1 MNHEY, CDR2 SMNVEV (reference sequence). J lost 6 bases, V lost 5 bases, and 7 bases had no gene match. The CDR3 nucleotides are TGTGCCAGCAGTCCCCAGCGGGAGGGAGGCAATGAGCAGTTCTTC. Amino acid sequence: CASSPQREGGNEQFF.